These T cell receptor beta chains were read from a single sample in a study of cytomegalovirus exposure and HLA in healthy donors. Profiled with immunoSEQ multiplex PCR; TCRdb holds only in-frame clones, not every one. The sample lists some 150,000 clones; roughly 80% were seen once. Sequenced material: PBMCs. The receptor set was obtained from a woman aged 45-65 years in good health and CMV-seropositive. CDR3s include the opening cysteine and the closing phenylalanine or tryptophan. A D gene is named only where the DNA matches it firmly. Only part of the rows carry a size: once, few, many, or a class if the clone is expanded.

v_call	clone_size	j_call	d_call	cdr3_aa	cdr3_nt
TRBV6-5	-	TRBJ1-6	TRBD1	CASRPTGEVSPLHF	TGTGCCAGCAGGCCGACAGGGGAAGTCTCACCCCTCCACTTT
TRBV5-1	few	TRBJ2-1	-	CASRQGLFSYNEQFF	TGCGCCAGCAGACAGGGACTATTCTCCTACAATGAGCAGTTCTTC
TRBV5-1	-	TRBJ2-7	-	CASSFAGYEQYF	TGCGCCAGCAGCTTTGCAGGGTACGAGCAGTACTTC
TRBV28	few	TRBJ2-7	-	CASSSGYEQYF	TGTGCCAGCAGTTCGGGTTACGAGCAGTACTTC
TRBV4-1	-	TRBJ1-1	-	CASSQEVSRYTEAFF	TGCGCCAGCAGCCAGGAGGTCTCGAGGTACACTGAAGCTTTCTTT
TRBV9	once	TRBJ1-5	-	CASSGPTGSLNQPQHF	TGTGCCAGCAGCGGCCCCACAGGGTCCCTCAATCAGCCCCAGCATTTT
TRBV5-1	-	TRBJ2-7	-	CASSPDSYEQYF	TGCGCCAGCAGCCCAGACAGCTACGAGCAGTACTTC
TRBV2	-	TRBJ2-1	-	CASSEGGLAGNEQFF	TGTGCCAGCAGTGAAGGGGGGCTAGCCGGCAATGAGCAGTTCTTC
TRBV18	-	TRBJ2-7	-	CASSTRPEYYEQYF	TGTGCCAGCTCGACCCGACCGGAGTACTACGAGCAGTACTTC
TRBV12-5	-	TRBJ2-3	-	CASGSLTDTQYF	TGTGCTAGTGGTTCCCTAACAGATACGCAGTATTTT
TRBV13	-	TRBJ2-7	-	CASSMKSGLDSYEQYF	TGTGCCAGCAGCATGAAGAGCGGGTTGGACTCCTACGAGCAGTACTTC
TRBV18	-	TRBJ2-2	TRBD1	CASSPFRQGQGGTGELFF	TGTGCCAGCTCACCTTTCCGGCAGGGACAGGGAGGTACCGGGGAGCTGTTTTTT
TRBV6-1	-	TRBJ1-2	-	CASSEVASYYGYTF	TGTGCCAGCAGTGAAGTAGCCTCTTACTATGGCTACACCTTC
TRBV7-3	-	TRBJ2-1	-	CASSLAGRSSYNEQFF	TGTGCCAGCAGCTTAGCGGGACGAAGCTCCTACAATGAGCAGTTCTTC
TRBV13	-	TRBJ1-2	-	CASSLVQGTYGYTF	TGTGCCAGCAGCTTAGTTCAGGGGACCTATGGCTACACCTTC
TRBV28	-	TRBJ2-1	TRBD2	CASSLAGGPNEQFF	TGTGCCAGCAGTTTAGCGGGAGGGCCCAATGAGCAGTTCTTC
TRBV5-1	-	TRBJ2-3	TRBD2	CASSPIAGGPSDTQYF	TGCGCCAGCAGCCCCATAGCGGGGGGGCCCTCAGATACGCAGTATTTT
TRBV27	-	TRBJ1-2	TRBD1	CASSPFRDRYNYGYTF	TGTGCCAGCAGCCCATTCCGGGACAGGTATAACTATGGCTACACCTTC
TRBV2	-	TRBJ2-7	TRBD2	CASSRGGSYEQYF	TGTGCCAGCAGCCGGGGGGGGTCATACGAGCAGTACTTC
TRBV9	-	TRBJ2-1	-	CASSPYRFNEQFF	TGTGCCAGCAGCCCCTACAGATTCAATGAGCAGTTCTTC
TRBV7-9	-	TRBJ1-2	-	CSSSLYPWGLPNYGYTF	TGTTCCAGCAGCTTATACCCCTGGGGGCTCCCTAACTATGGCTACACCTTC
TRBV28	few	TRBJ2-1	-	CASSSGAYNEQFF	TGTGCCAGCAGTTCCGGGGCCTACAATGAGCAGTTCTTC
TRBV9	few	TRBJ2-7	TRBD2	CASSRLADYEQYF	TGTGCCAGCAGCCGACTAGCCGACTACGAGCAGTACTTC
TRBV13	-	TRBJ1-5	-	CASSLGTGMGQPQHF	TGTGCCAGCAGCTTAGGTACAGGGATGGGTCAGCCCCAGCATTTT
TRBV28	-	TRBJ2-7	-	CASSYSRLYEQYF	TGTGCCAGCAGTTATTCTAGGTTGTACGAGCAGTACTTC
TRBV9	-	TRBJ1-2	-	CASSVAWRGDYGYTF	TGTGCCAGCAGCGTAGCGTGGAGGGGCGACTATGGCTACACCTTC
TRBV27	once	TRBJ1-5	TRBD1	CASSTLGRGAGQPQHF	TGTGCCAGCAGTACTCTTGGCAGGGGGGCCGGTCAGCCCCAGCATTTT
TRBV6-6	-	TRBJ1-1	TRBD1	CASSNRDRGVSEAFF	TGTGCCAGCAGTAACCGGGACAGGGGAGTATCTGAAGCTTTCTTT
TRBV6-1	few	TRBJ1-5	-	CASSEWGGDQPQHF	TGTGCCAGCAGTGAATGGGGAGGGGATCAGCCCCAGCATTTT
TRBV7-8	-	TRBJ2-2	TRBD1	CANSDDLWDRGRMAGELFF	TGTGCCAACTCCGACGATTTATGGGACAGGGGGCGCATGGCCGGGGAGCTGTTTTTT
TRBV7-3	-	TRBJ2-7	-	CASSLGGGRRQYF	TGTGCCAGCAGCTTAGGTGGGGGGAGACGGCAGTACTTC
TRBV6-5	-	TRBJ1-2	-	CASSREAEAFYGYTF	TGTGCCAGCAGCCGGGAGGCAGAAGCCTTTTATGGCTACACCTTC
TRBV5-4	-	TRBJ2-3	TRBD2	CASSGTRNTQYF	TGTGCCAGCAGCGGGACTAGGAATACGCAGTATTTT
TRBV7-9	-	TRBJ2-3	TRBD2	CASTPQGGGTDTQYF	TGTGCCAGCACGCCCCAGGGCGGGGGTACAGATACGCAGTATTTT
TRBV7-9	once	TRBJ1-2	TRBD1	CASSLDWTGSGYTF	TGTGCCAGCAGCTTAGACTGGACAGGGTCTGGCTACACCTTC
TRBV18	-	TRBJ1-1	TRBD1	CASSPPDRDAFF	TGTGCCAGCTCACCACCGGACAGGGACGCTTTCTTT
TRBV5-4	once	TRBJ2-3	-	CASSLAGTSTDTQYF	TGTGCCAGCAGCTTGGCGGGGACTAGCACAGATACGCAGTATTTT
TRBV7-6	-	TRBJ2-5	-	CASSFTLYRADQETQYF	TGTGCCAGCAGCTTCACCCTCTACAGGGCCGACCAAGAGACCCAGTACTTC
TRBV5-5	few	TRBJ1-4	-	CASSFSRRNEKLFF	TGTGCCAGCAGCTTCTCACGGAGGAATGAAAAACTGTTTTTT
TRBV27	once	TRBJ2-7	TRBD1	CASSLERTGWYF	TGTGCCAGCAGTTTAGAGAGGACAGGGTGGTACTTC
TRBV7-2	-	TRBJ2-1	TRBD2	CASSLRDYQANEQFF	TGTGCCAGCAGCTTAAGGGACTACCAAGCCAATGAGCAGTTCTTC
TRBV10-3	few	TRBJ2-7	TRBD2	CAISETQGGTSGRAQEQYF	TGTGCCATCAGTGAGACACAGGGCGGGACTAGCGGGAGGGCTCAGGAGCAGTACTTC
TRBV27	few	TRBJ1-2	-	CASSLLSGRNYGYTF	TGTGCCAGCAGTTTATTGTCAGGGCGAAACTATGGCTACACCTTC
TRBV27	-	TRBJ1-5	TRBD1	CASTAGGGNQPQHF	TGTGCCAGCACGGCAGGGGGAGGCAATCAGCCCCAGCATTTT
TRBV5-1	-	TRBJ2-1	TRBD2	CASSLALAGTLYNEQFF	TGCGCCAGCAGCTTGGCCCTAGCGGGGACCCTCTACAATGAGCAGTTCTTC
TRBV7-2	few	TRBJ1-1	TRBD1	CASRFKEGASEAFF	TGTGCCAGCAGGTTTAAGGAGGGGGCCTCTGAAGCTTTCTTT
TRBV6-5	-	TRBJ2-3	TRBD2	CASRRLAGADTQYF	TGTGCCAGCCGGAGACTAGCGGGGGCAGATACGCAGTATTTT
TRBV18	-	TRBJ1-6	-	CASSPNQGRNSPLHF	TGTGCCAGCTCACCAAACCAGGGGCGAAATTCACCCCTCCACTTT
TRBV4-1	-	TRBJ1-2	TRBD1	CASGQDRGRGYGYTF	TGCGCCAGCGGCCAAGATAGGGGGCGCGGCTATGGCTACACCTTC
TRBV6-1	-	TRBJ2-3	-	CASKRAPSTDTQYF	TGTGCCAGCAAGAGGGCGCCTAGCACAGATACGCAGTATTTT
TRBV5-6	once	TRBJ1-1	-	CASSPSGGYTEAFF	TGTGCCAGCAGCCCCTCTGGGGGGTACACTGAAGCTTTCTTT
TRBV9	-	TRBJ2-1	-	CASKEAESYNEQFF	TGTGCCAGCAAGGAGGCAGAATCCTACAATGAGCAGTTCTTC
TRBV18	once	TRBJ1-3	TRBD1	CASSPDRGLGNTIYF	TGTGCCAGCTCACCCGACAGGGGGCTTGGAAACACCATATATTTT
TRBV19	-	TRBJ2-3	TRBD2	CASKTSGGSTDTQYF	TGTGCCAGTAAAACTAGCGGGGGGAGCACAGATACGCAGTATTTT
TRBV4-3	few	TRBJ1-2	-	CASSYEPTDVYGYTF	TGCGCCAGCAGCTACGAGCCGACAGACGTTTATGGCTACACCTTC
TRBV30	few	TRBJ2-6	-	CAWRRGRVRSGANVLTF	TGTGCCTGGAGAAGGGGCAGGGTGCGCTCTGGGGCCAACGTCCTGACTTTC
TRBV6-1	-	TRBJ2-7	-	CASSADYRASYEQYF	TGTGCCAGCAGTGCAGATTACAGGGCTTCCTACGAGCAGTACTTC